Listed below are T cell receptor beta chains from one sample, sequenced in a study of T cells of healthy individuals. TCRdb independently ran MiXCR on the 5' RACE reads; one entry per CDR3 protein. The sample contains about 96,000 distinct CDR3 sequences, roughly 15% of which appear only once. The source is a human donor in good health. Each CDR3 is given with its conserved first and last residue. The D gene is left open where the match is weak. For some rows the clone size is stated as once, few or many, or as a class when expanded; others skip it.

.,TRBV19,many,TRBJ2-7,TGTGCCAGTAGTATGACAGGAACTCCCACCGAGCAGTACTTC,CASSMTGTPTEQYF
.,TRBV7-9,few,TRBJ1-2,TGTGCCAGCAGCACCAATCGGCCGGGAGGCTACACCTTC,CASSTNRPGGYTF
.,TRBV6-5,many,TRBJ2-1,TGTGCCAGCAGATCCGACAGGTCTTGGGACAATGAGCAGTTCTTC,CASRSDRSWDNEQFF
TRBD2,TRBV20-1,.,TRBJ2-7,TGCAGTGCTAGCCAACCTCGGACTAGCGGAGTGAGGTACGAGCAGTACTTC,CSASQPRTSGVRYEQYF
.,TRBV28,.,TRBJ1-2,TGTGCCAGCAGTTTGGACCGAAGGGGCTACACCTTC,CASSLDRRGYTF
TRBD2,TRBV9,.,TRBJ2-5,TGTGCCAGCAGCGCCTTAGCGGGAGTGTTAGAGACCCAGTACTTC,CASSALAGVLETQYF
.,TRBV19,.,TRBJ1-5,TGTGCCAGTAGCGATCCGGATCAGCCCCAGCATTTT,CASSDPDQPQHF
.,TRBV4-3,.,TRBJ1-5,TGCGCCAGCAGCCAAGCCAGGGGTCAGCCCCAGCATTTT,CASSQARGQPQHF
.,TRBV5-1,few,TRBJ2-1,TGCGCCAGCAGCTCCCCCCGGGGGAACAATGAGCAGTTCTTC,CASSSPRGNNEQFF
.,TRBV6-5,.,TRBJ1-1,TGTGCCAGCAGTTACTCGAGAACACTGGGGACTGAAGCTTTCTTT,CASSYSRTLGTEAFF
.,TRBV15,.,TRBJ2-1,TGTGCCACCAGCCCCCGGACGGGACTTTACAATGAGCAGTTCTTC,CATSPRTGLYNEQFF
TRBD1,TRBV20-1,.,TRBJ2-7,TGCAGTACTTCAAACCCGGGACAGGTTACCTACGAGCAGTACTTC,CSTSNPGQVTYEQYF
.,TRBV10-3,.,TRBJ2-2,TGTGCCATCAGTGAGTCGCAGCGGGCCGCGAACACCGGGGAGCTGTTTTTT,CAISESQRAANTGELFF
TRBD2,TRBV20-1,.,TRBJ2-1,TGCAGTGCTAGCCTGGGACTAGGGATCGATGAGCAGTTCTTC,CSASLGLGIDEQFF
TRBD1,TRBV19,.,TRBJ2-7,TGTGCCAGTAGGCTACAGGGGGCCCACGAGCAGTACTTC,CASRLQGAHEQYF
.,TRBV20-1,.,TRBJ1-1,TGCAGTGCTAGAGACGCCAAACAGGCTCGAGGGGACACTGAAGCTTTCTTT,CSARDAKQARGDTEAFF
.,TRBV19,many,TRBJ1-5,TGTGCCAGTAGGGACACGGGGGCTTCGAATCAGCCCCAGCATTTT,CASRDTGASNQPQHF
.,TRBV4-2,many,TRBJ2-1,TGTGCCAGCAGCCAAACCACGGGGACCGTCAATGAGCAGTTCTTC,CASSQTTGTVNEQFF
.,TRBV6-2/TRBV6-3,few,TRBJ2-1,TGTGCCAGTAAGGGACTGTTATCTTACAATGAGCAGTTCTTC,CASKGLLSYNEQFF
.,TRBV5-1,.,TRBJ2-3,TGCGCCAGCAGCATCCGACAGGGAGGTGGCACAGATACGCAGTATTTT,CASSIRQGGGTDTQYF
.,TRBV30,many,TRBJ1-2,TGTGCCTGGAGTCGGCAGGGTGGTAACTATGGCTACACCTTC,CAWSRQGGNYGYTF
TRBD2,TRBV28,.,TRBJ2-1,TGTGCCAGCAGTCTTCCTAGCGGGGGTCACAATGAGCAGTTCTTC,CASSLPSGGHNEQFF
.,TRBV7-9,many,TRBJ1-5,TGTGCCAGCAGCTTAGGTCTCGAAAATCAGCCCCAGCATTTT,CASSLGLENQPQHF
.,TRBV9,.,TRBJ2-2,TGTGCCAGCAGGGGGGCCCCGAACACCGGGGAGCTGTTTTTT,CASRGAPNTGELFF
.,TRBV4-3,few,TRBJ1-2,TGCGCCAGCAGCCAAGTAATCGGCAGGGTCCGTGATGGCTACACCTTC,CASSQVIGRVRDGYTF
.,TRBV12-3/TRBV12-4,few,TRBJ2-5,TGTGCCAGCAGTTACCCACAGGGAGGGTCGGAAGAGACCCAGTACTTC,CASSYPQGGSEETQYF
TRBD2,TRBV28,.,TRBJ2-1,TGTGCCAGCAGGAGGGCTAGCGGATACAATGAGCAGTTCTTC,CASRRASGYNEQFF
.,TRBV7-8,.,TRBJ2-7,TGTGTCAGCAGCCTCCGGGACATGAGCTCCTACGAGCAGTACTTC,CVSSLRDMSSYEQYF
.,TRBV7-8,.,TRBJ2-3,TGTGCCAGCACTACTGGGTCAAGCACAGATACGCAGTATTTT,CASTTGSSTDTQYF
.,TRBV10-2,.,TRBJ1-2,TGCGCCAGCAGTGAGTCGGATCCATGGGGCGGGGAAGGCTACACCTTC,CASSESDPWGGEGYTF